This T cell receptor beta chain was sequenced for a study of T-cell memory formation after mild COVID-19. Study overall: The TCR clusters were mostly specific to one donor.

Amplification by 5'RACE using constant-segment primers produced TCR alpha and TCR beta cDNA libraries that carried sample barcodes and UMIs. TCRdb reprocessed the 5' RACE reads with MiXCR, giving one entry per CDR3 protein. This repertoire shows around 320,000 distinct CDR3 sequences, approximately 19% found once; its top ten account for 21%. The CDR3 loop spans 14 amino acids. CDR1 DFQATT and CDR2 SNEGSKA come from the germline V gene (reference sequence). Trimming took off 3 bases at V and 2 bases at J, with 11 bases between the two ends. This clonotype was counted a few times. The antigen is unknown. Study findings and constraints: Contracting clones from day 15 to 85 showed balanced CD4/CD8; later expanders favored CD4+. Unconfirmed was the SARS-CoV-2 specificity of second-wave clones that peaked on day 37.

V gene TRBV20-1 combines with J gene TRBJ2-1; D possibly corresponds to TRBD2 (6 bases). Material: PBMCs or a T cell subset sorted from them (not recorded which). The receptor was isolated from a man younger than 30 who had mild COVID-19 (a few samples of this study predate the infection). Cell type and time point are not known. CDR3 nucleotide sequence: TGCAGTGCTAGTCGCGGGGAGCCCTACAATGAGCAGTTCTTC. It codes for CSASRGEPYNEQFF.